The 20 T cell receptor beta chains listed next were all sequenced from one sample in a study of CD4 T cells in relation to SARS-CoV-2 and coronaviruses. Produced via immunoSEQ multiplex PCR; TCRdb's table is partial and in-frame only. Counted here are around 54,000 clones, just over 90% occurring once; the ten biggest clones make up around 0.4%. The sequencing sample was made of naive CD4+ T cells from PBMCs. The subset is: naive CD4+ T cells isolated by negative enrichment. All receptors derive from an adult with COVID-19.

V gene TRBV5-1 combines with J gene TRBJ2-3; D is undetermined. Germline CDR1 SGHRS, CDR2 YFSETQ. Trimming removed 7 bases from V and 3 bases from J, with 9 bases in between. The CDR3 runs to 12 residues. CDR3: CASGLPTDTQYF. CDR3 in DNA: TGCGCCAGCGGTCTACCGACAGATACGCAGTATTTT.

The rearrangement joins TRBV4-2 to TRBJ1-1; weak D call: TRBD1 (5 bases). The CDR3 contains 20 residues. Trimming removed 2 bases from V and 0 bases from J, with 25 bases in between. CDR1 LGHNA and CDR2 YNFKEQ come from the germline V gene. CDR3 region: CASSQLVNGGLDRMNTEAFF. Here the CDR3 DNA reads TGTGCCAGCAGCCAACTGGTTAATGGGGGTCTTGACCGGATGAACACTGAAGCTTTCTTT.

DNA for the CDR3: TGTGCCAGCAGTACTTGGGACAGTCCTTACGAGCAGTACTTC. Its translation is CASSTWDSPYEQYF. The rearrangement links TRBV6-5 to TRBJ2-7, with 7 bases aligning to TRBD1. J was trimmed by 4 bases and V by 5 bases; bases with no gene match: 8. Germline CDR1 MNHEY, CDR2 SVGAGI. This CDR3 is 14 amino acids long.

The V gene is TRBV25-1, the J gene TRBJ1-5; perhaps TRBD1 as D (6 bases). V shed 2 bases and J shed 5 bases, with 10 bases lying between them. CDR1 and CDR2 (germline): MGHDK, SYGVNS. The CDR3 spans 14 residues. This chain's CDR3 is CASSEQGFYQPQHF. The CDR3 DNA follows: TGTGCCAGCAGTGAACAGGGGTTTTATCAGCCCCAGCATTTT.

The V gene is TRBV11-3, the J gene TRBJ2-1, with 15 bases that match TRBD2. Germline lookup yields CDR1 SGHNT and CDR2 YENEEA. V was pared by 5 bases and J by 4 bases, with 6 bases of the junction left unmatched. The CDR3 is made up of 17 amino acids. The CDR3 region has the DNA TGTGCCAGCAGCATCGGGGGGACTAGCGGGAGGTACAATGAGCAGTTCTTC. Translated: CASSIGGTSGRYNEQFF.

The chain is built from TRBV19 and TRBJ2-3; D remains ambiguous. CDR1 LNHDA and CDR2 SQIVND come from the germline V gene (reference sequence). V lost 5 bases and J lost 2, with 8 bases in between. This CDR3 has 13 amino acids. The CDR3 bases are TGTGCCAGTAGTCGAACTCACACAGATACGCAGTATTTT. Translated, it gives CASSRTHTDTQYF.

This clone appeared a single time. The CDR3 reads CASSSASGTQYF. DNA of the CDR3: TGTGCCAGCAGCTCCGCCTCAGGGACCCAGTACTTC. The chain links TRBV3-1 (or the pseudogene TRBV3-2) to TRBJ2-5; D gene unclear. Germline CDR1 reads LGHDT; CDR2 reads YNNKEL (reference sequence). V was cut by 5 bases and J by 7 bases, with 11 bases left in between. There are 12 residues in the CDR3.

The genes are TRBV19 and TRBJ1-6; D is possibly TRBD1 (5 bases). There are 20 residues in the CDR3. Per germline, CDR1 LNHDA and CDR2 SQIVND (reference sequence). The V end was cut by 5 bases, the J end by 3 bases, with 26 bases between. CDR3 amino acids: CASSPQGVSWTRRYNSPLHF. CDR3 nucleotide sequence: TGTGCCAGTAGTCCGCAGGGAGTTTCTTGGACCAGACGCTATAATTCACCCCTCCACTTT.

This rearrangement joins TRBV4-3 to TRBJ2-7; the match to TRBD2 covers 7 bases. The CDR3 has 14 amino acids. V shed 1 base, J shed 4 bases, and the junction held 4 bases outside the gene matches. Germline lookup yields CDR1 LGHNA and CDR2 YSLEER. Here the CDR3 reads CASSQGGAGYEQYF. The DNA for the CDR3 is TGCGCCAGCAGCCAAGGGGGAGCGGGGTACGAGCAGTACTTC.

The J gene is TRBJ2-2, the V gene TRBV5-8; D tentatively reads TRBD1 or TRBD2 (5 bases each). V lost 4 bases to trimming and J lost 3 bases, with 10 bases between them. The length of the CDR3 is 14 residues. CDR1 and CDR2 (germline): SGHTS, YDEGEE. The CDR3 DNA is TGTGCCAGCAGCCCCGGGACGGACACCGGGGAGCTGTTTTTT. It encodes CASSPGTDTGELFF.

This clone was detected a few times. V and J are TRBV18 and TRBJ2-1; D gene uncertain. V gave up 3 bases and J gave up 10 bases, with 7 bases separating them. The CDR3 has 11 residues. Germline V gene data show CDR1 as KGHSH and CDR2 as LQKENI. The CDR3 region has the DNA TGTGCCAGCTCACCGTCCGACGAGCAGTTCTTC. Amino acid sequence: CASSPSDEQFF.

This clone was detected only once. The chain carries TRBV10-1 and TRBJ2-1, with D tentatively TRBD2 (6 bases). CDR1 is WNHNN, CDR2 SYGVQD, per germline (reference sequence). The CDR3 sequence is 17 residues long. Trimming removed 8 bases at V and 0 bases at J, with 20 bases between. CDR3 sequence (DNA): TGCGCCAGCTTCGGTGGGGGGAGAAAAAGCTCCTACAATGAGCAGTTCTTC. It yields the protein CASFGGGRKSSYNEQFF.

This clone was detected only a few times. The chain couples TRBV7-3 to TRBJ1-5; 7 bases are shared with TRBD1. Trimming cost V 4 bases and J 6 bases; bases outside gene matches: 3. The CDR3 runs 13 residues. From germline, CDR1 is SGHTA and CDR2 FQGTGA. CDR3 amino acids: CASSSHRGQPQHF. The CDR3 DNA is TGTGCCAGCAGCTCGCACAGGGGTCAGCCCCAGCATTTT.

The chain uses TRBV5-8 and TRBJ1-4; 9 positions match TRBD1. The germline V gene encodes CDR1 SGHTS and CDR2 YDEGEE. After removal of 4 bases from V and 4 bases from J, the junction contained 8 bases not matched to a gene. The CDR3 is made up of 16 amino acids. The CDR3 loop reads CASSHSGTGYNEKLFF. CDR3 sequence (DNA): TGTGCCAGCAGCCATAGCGGGACAGGGTATAATGAAAAACTGTTTTTT.

The CDR3 bases are TGTGCCAGCGGACAACAGGGGGACCACTACAACACCATATATTTT. This gives the protein CASGQQGDHYNTIYF. The J gene is TRBJ1-3, the V gene TRBV18, with 8 bases identical to TRBD1. The germline V gene encodes CDR1 KGHSH and CDR2 LQKENI. The CDR3 length is 15 residues. J was trimmed by 7 bases and V by 8 bases; bases with no gene match: 13.

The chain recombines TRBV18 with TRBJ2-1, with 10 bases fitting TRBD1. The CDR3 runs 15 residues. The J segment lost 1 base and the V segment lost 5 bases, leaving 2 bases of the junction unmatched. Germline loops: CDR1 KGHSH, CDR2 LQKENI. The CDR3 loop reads CASSVDRGSYNEQFF. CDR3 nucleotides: TGTGCCAGCTCAGTGGACAGGGGGTCCTACAATGAGCAGTTCTTC. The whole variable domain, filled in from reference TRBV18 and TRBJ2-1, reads NAGVMQNPRHLVRRRGQEARLRCSPMKGHSHVYWYRQLPEEGLKFMVYLQKENIIDESGMPKERFSAEFPKEGPSILRIQQVVRGDSAAYFCASSVDRGSYNEQFFGPGTRLTVL.

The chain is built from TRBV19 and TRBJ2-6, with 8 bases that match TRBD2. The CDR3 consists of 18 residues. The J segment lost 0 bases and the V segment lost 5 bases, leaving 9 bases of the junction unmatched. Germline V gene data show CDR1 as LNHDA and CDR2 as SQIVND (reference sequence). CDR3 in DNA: TGTGCCAGTAGTTTAAGCGGGGGATCTTTCTCTGGGGCCAACGTCCTGACTTTC. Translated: CASSLSGGSFSGANVLTF.

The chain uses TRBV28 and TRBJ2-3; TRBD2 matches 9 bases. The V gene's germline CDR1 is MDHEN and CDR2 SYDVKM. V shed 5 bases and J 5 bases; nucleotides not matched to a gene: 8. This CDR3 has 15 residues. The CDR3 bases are TGTGCCAGCAGTCCAGCGGGAGGTCTCGGAGATACGCAGTATTTT. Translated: CASSPAGGLGDTQYF.

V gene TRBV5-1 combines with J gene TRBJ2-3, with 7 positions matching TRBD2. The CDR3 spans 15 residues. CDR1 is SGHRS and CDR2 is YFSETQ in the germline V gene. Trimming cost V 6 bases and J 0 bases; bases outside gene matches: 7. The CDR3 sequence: CASKGTTTSTDTQYF. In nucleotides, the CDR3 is TGCGCCAGCAAGGGGACTACCACTAGCACAGATACGCAGTATTTT.

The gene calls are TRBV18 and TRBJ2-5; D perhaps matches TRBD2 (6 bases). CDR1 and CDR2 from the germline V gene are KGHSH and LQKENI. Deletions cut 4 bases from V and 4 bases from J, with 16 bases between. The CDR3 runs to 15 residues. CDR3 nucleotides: TGTGCCAGCTCACTTATACCGGGAGTCCTAGAGACCCAGTACTTC. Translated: CASSLIPGVLETQYF. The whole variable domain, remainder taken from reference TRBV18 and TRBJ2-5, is NAGVMQNPRHLVRRRGQEARLRCSPMKGHSHVYWYRQLPEEGLKFMVYLQKENIIDESGMPKERFSAEFPKEGPSILRIQQVVRGDSAAYFCASSLIPGVLETQYFGPGTRLLVL.